This T cell receptor beta chain was recorded in a study of T cell changes during pregnancy in multiple sclerosis. The germline V and J ends were trimmed by 4 bases and 1 base, with 11 bases remaining between them. There are 14 residues in the CDR3. Germline CDR1 is SGHRS and CDR2 is YFSETQ. The data were produced by immunoSEQ multiplex PCR, yet TCRdb's version contains in-frame clones alone and is incomplete. The data hold around 97,000 clones, with roughly nine tenths observed a single time. Specimen: peripheral blood, collected after pregnancy. The chain recombines TRBV5-1 with TRBJ1-1; no reliable D call. The source of this sequence is a female donor with multiple sclerosis, enrolled in a pregnancy study. In DNA, the CDR3 is TGCGCCAGCAGCCCCTATGGAGGGAACACTGAAGCTTTCTTT. Translated, it gives CASSPYGGNTEAFF. Complete variable domain (other parts from reference TRBV5-1 and TRBJ1-1): KAGVTQTPRYLIKTRGQQVTLSCSPISGHRSVSWYQQTPGQGLQFLFEYFSETQRNKGNFPGRFSGRQFSNSRSEMNVSTLELGDSALYLCASSPYGGNTEAFFGQGTRLTVV.